This T cell receptor beta chain is from a study of post-analysis software for immune sequencing data. Study as a whole: The cohort encompassed relapsing-remitting, secondary progressive and progressive-relapsing multiple sclerosis disease courses.

About this clonotype: Its antigen is not known.

Every TCR beta cDNA library bore unique molecular identifiers. TCRdb reprocessed the PCR reads with MiXCR, giving one entry per CDR3 protein. The sample has approximately 660,000 distinct CDR3 sequences; 55% to 60% are singletons. Notes on the study in general: The study found significantly lower normalized Chao1 diversity in multiple sclerosis patients than in controls. Roughly 5 TRBV segments occurring more often in patients than controls included TRBV5-6, TRBV5-1 and TRBV20-1. Strong same-batch co-clustering of samples appeared with F measure clustering.

The CDR3 is 15 residues long. Germline trimming cut 4 bases from V and 8 bases from J; bases unmatched to any gene: 7. Germline assignment: CDR1 LGHDT and CDR2 YNNKEL (reference sequence). This rearrangement joins TRBV3-1 to TRBJ2-1; 11 nucleotides line up with TRBD2. This sequence originates from a girl aged 2-10 years with multiple sclerosis. The sample comprised blood. In DNA form, the CDR3 reads TGTGCCAGCAGCCCTAGCGGGGGGACTCGAGATGAGCAGTTCTTC. Translation: CASSPSGGTRDEQFF.